This entry lists 2 T cell receptor beta chains sequenced from one sample in a study of CD8+ T cells in alopecia areata. Indicated treatment: oral pan-JAK inhibitor, 5-10 mg twice daily. Sequencing templates came from extracted RNA that was reverse transcribed into cDNA. Libraries were prepared by immunoSEQ multiplex PCR; TCRdb keeps only in-frame clonotypes and omits some of them. Seen here are a few hundred thousand clones, roughly 66% observed once, and the top ten hold about 1.2%. This material consisted of CD4+ T cells sorted from blood, taken at week 44, from a patient treated with tofacitinib. The receptors shown here come from a human donor with alopecia areata.

The chain joins TRBV7-2 to TRBJ2-2; 8 bases agree with TRBD1. The CDR3 consists of 16 residues. Germline CDR1 reads SGHTA; CDR2 reads FQGNSA. After removal of 7 bases from V and 4 bases from J, the junction contained 11 bases not matched to a gene. CDR3: CASKPGGTQGTGELFF. The CDR3 DNA reads TGTGCCAGCAAACCAGGGGGCACCCAGGGCACCGGGGAGCTGTTTTTT. The variable domain in full, completed from reference TRBV7-2 and TRBJ2-2, reads GAGVSQSPSNKVTEKGKDVELRCDPISGHTALYWYRQSLGQGLEFLIYFQGNSAPDKSGLPSDRFSAERTGGSVSTLTIQRTQQEDSAVYLCASKPGGTQGTGELFFGEGSRLTVL.

This rearrangement joins TRBV20-1 to TRBJ2-7; D perhaps matches TRBD1 (5 bases). CDR1 and CDR2 from the germline V gene are DFQATT and SNEGSKA (reference sequence). There are 11 residues in the CDR3. With 1 base removed from V and 7 bases from J, the gap between germline ends came to 8 bases. The CDR3 spells CSARGGGEQYF. Here the CDR3 DNA reads TGCAGTGCTAGAGGGGGCGGTGAGCAGTACTTC.